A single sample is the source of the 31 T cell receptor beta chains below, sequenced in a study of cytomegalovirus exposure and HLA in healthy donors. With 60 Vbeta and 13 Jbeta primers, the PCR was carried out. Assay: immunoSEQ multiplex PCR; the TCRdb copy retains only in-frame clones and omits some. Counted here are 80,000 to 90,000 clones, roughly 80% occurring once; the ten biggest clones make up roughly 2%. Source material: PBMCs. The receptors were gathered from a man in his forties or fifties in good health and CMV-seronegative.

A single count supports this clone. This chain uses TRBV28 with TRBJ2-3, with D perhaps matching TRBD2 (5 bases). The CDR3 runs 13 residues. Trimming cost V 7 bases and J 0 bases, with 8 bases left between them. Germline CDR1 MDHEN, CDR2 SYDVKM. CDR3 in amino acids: CASNPSSTDTQYF. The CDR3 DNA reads TGTGCCAGCAACCCTAGCAGCACAGATACGCAGTATTTT.

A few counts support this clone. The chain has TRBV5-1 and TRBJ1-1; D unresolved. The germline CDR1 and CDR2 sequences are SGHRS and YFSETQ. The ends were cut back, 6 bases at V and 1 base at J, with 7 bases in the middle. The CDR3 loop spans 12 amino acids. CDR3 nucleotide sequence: TGCGCCAGCAACCCAGGGAACACTGAAGCTTTCTTT. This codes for CASNPGNTEAFF.

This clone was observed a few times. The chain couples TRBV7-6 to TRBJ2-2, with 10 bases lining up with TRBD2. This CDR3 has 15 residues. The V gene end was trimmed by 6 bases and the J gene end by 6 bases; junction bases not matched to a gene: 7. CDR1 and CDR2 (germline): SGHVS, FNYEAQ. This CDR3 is CASREVSGRSGELFF. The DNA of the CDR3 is TGTGCCAGCAGGGAGGTTAGCGGGAGGTCCGGGGAGCTGTTTTTT.

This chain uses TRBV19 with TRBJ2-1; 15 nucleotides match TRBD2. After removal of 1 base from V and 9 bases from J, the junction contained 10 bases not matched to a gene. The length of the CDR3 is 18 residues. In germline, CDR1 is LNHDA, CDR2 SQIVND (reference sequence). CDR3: CASSIVPGLAGGMGEQFF. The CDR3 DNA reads TGTGCCAGTAGTATAGTCCCGGGACTAGCGGGAGGAATGGGTGAGCAGTTCTTC.

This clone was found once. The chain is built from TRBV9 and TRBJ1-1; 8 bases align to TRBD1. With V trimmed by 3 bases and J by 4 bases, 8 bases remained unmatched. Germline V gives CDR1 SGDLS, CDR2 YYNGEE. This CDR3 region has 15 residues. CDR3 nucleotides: TGTGCCAGCAGCGCCTCTCAGGGGGCCGGCACTGAAGCTTTCTTT. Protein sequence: CASSASQGAGTEAFF.

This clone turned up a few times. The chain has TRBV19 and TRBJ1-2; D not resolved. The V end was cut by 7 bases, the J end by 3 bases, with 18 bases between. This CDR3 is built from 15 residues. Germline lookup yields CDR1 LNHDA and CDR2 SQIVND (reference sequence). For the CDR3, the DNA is TGTGCCAGTACCACCCTGAGGAGGGAGTACTATGGCTACACCTTC. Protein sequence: CASTTLRREYYGYTF. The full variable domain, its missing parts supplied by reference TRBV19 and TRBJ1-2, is DGGITQSPKYLFRKEGQNVTLSCEQNLNHDAMYWYRQDPGQGLRLIYYSQIVNDFQKGDIAEGYSVSREKKESFPLTVTSAQKNPTAFYLCASTTLRREYYGYTFGSGTRLTVV.

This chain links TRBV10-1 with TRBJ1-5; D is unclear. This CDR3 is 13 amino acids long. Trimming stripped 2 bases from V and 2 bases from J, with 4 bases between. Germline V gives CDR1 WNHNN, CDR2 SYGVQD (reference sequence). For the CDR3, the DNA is TGCGCCAGCAGTGAGCGAGGCAATCAGCCCCAGCATTTT. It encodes CASSERGNQPQHF.

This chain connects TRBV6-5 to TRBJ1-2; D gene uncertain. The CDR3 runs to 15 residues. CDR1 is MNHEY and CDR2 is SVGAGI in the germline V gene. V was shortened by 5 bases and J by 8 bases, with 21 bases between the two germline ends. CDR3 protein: CASSGNSGWPRGYTF. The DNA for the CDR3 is TGTGCCAGCAGTGGTAACAGTGGCTGGCCACGAGGCTACACCTTC.

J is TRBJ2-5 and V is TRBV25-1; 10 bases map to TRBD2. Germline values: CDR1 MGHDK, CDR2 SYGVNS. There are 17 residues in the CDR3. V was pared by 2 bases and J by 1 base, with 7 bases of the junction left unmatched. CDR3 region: CASSEMVGTSAQETQYF. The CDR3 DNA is TGTGCCAGCAGTGAAATGGTCGGGACTAGCGCCCAAGAGACCCAGTACTTC.

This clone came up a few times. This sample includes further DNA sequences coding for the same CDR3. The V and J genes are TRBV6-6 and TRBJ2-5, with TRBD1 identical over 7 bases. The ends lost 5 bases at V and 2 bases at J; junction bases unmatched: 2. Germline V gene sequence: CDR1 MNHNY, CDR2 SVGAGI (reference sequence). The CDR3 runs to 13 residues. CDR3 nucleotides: TGTGCCAGCAGTCCGGGACAGCAAGAGACCCAGTACTTC. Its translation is CASSPGQQETQYF.

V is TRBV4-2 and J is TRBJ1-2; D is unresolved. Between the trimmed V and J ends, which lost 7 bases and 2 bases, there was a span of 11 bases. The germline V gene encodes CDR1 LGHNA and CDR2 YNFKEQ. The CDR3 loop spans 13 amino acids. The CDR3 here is CASTPVGNYGYTF. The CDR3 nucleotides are TGTGCCAGCACTCCAGTCGGGAACTATGGCTACACCTTC.

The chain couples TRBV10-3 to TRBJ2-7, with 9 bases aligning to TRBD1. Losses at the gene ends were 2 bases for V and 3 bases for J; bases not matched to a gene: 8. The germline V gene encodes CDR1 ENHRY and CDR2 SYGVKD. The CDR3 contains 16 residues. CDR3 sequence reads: CAISEGDRVWRYEQYF. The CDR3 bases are TGTGCCATCAGTGAGGGGGACAGGGTCTGGCGCTACGAGCAGTACTTC.

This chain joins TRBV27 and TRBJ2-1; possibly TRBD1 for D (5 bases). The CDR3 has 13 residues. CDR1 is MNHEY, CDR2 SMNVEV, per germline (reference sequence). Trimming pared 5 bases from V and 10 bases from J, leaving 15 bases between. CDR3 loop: CASSSRVRREQFF. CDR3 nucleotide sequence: TGTGCCAGCAGTAGCAGGGTCCGAAGAGAGCAGTTCTTC.

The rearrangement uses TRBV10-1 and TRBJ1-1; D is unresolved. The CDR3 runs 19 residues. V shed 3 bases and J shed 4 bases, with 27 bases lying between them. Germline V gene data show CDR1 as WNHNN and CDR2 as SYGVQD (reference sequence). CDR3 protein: CASSEMGMEGKSRATEAFF. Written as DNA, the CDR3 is TGCGCCAGCAGTGAAATGGGTATGGAGGGAAAGTCCCGGGCCACTGAAGCTTTCTTT.

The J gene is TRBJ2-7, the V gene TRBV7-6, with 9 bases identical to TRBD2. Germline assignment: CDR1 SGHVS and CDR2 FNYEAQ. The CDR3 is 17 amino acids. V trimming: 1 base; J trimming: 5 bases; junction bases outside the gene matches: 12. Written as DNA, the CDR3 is TGTGCCAGCAGCTTAGATCGTGCAGCGGGGGGATTCGACGAGCAGTACTTC. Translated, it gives CASSLDRAAGGFDEQYF.

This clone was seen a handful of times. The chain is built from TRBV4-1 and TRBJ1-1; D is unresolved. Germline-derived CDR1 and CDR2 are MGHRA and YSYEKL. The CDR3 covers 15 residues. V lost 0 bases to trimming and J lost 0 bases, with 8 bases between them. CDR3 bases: TGCGCCAGCAGCCAAGATCACGCAGTGAACACTGAAGCTTTCTTT. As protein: CASSQDHAVNTEAFF.

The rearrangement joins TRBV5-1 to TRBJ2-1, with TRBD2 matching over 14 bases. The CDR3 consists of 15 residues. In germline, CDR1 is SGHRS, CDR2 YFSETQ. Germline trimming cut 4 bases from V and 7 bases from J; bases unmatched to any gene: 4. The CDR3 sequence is CASSRLAGGENEQFF. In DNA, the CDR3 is TGCGCCAGCAGCAGACTAGCGGGGGGGGAAAATGAGCAGTTCTTC. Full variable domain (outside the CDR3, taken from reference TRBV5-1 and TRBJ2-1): KAGVTQTPRYLIKTRGQQVTLSCSPISGHRSVSWYQQTPGQGLQFLFEYFSETQRNKGNFPGRFSGRQFSNSRSEMNVSTLELGDSALYLCASSRLAGGENEQFFGPGTRLTVL.

The DNA for the CDR3 is TGTGCCAGTAGTGGGTCTAGCGGGATAGTTGATGAGCAGTTCTTC. It codes for CASSGSSGIVDEQFF. V is TRBV19 and J is TRBJ2-1; 9 bases align to TRBD2. The trim removed 5 bases at V and 8 bases at J, leaving 10 bases unmatched. The germline gives CDR1 LNHDA, CDR2 SQIVND (reference sequence). This CDR3 region has 15 residues. Complete variable domain (other parts from reference TRBV19 and TRBJ2-1): DGGITQSPKYLFRKEGQNVTLSCEQNLNHDAMYWYRQDPGQGLRLIYYSQIVNDFQKGDIAEGYSVSREKKESFPLTVTSAQKNPTAFYLCASSGSSGIVDEQFFGPGTRLTVL.

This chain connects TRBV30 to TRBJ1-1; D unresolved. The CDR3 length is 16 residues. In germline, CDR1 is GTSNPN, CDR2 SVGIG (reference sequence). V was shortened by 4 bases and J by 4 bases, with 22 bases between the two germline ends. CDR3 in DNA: TGTGCCTGGACTCAGTTAACCAGGTCGTGGATCACTGAAGCTTTCTTT. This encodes CAWTQLTRSWITEAFF.

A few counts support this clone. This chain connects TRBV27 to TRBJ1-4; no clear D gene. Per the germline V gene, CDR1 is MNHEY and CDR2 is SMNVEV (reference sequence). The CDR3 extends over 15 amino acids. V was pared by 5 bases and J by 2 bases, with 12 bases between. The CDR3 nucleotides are TGTGCCAGCAGTCCTCAAACAGCCACTAATGAAAAACTGTTTTTT. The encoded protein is CASSPQTATNEKLFF.

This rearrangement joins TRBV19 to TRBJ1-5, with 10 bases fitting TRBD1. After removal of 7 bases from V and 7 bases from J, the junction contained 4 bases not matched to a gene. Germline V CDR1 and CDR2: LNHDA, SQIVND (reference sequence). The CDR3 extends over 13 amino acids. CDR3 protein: CASKRDRGQPQHF. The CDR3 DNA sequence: TGTGCCAGTAAGAGGGACAGGGGCCAGCCCCAGCATTTT.

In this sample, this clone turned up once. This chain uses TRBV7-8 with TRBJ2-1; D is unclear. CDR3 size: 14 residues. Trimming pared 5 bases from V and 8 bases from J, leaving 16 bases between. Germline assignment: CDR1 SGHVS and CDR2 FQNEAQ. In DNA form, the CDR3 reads TGTGCCAGCAGCCCGGCGGAGATTCGGTATGAGCAGTTCTTC. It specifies CASSPAEIRYEQFF.

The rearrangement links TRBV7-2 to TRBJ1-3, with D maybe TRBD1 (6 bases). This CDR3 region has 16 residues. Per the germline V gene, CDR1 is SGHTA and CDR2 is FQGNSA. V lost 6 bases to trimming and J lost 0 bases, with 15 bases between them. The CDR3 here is CASSQQGPHSGNTIYF. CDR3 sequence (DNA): TGTGCCAGCAGTCAACAGGGCCCACACTCTGGAAACACCATATATTTT.

CDR3 DNA: TGTGCCAGCAGAAGGAGGGTCACAGATACGCAGTATTTT. It encodes CASRRRVTDTQYF. J is TRBJ2-3 and V is TRBV6-5; D perhaps matches TRBD2 (6 bases). Trimming shortened V by 6 bases and J by 2 bases, and 9 bases separated the two germline ends. Per germline, CDR1 MNHEY and CDR2 SVGAGI. This CDR3 comprises 13 residues.

CDR3 in DNA: TGTGCCAGCAGTAGGTCCGGAGACTCTGGAAACACCATATATTTT. This translates into CASSRSGDSGNTIYF. J is TRBJ1-3 and V is TRBV6-5; D remains ambiguous. The CDR3 is made up of 15 amino acids. Germline V CDR1 and CDR2: MNHEY, SVGAGI. V gave up 5 bases and J gave up 0 bases, with 11 bases separating them.

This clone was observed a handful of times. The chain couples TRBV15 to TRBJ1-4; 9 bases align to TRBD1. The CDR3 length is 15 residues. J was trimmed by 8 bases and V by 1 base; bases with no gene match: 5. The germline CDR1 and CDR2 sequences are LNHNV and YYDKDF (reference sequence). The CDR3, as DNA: TGTGCCACCAGCAGAGGGGACAGGGTTCAAGAAAAACTGTTTTTT. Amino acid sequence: CATSRGDRVQEKLFF.

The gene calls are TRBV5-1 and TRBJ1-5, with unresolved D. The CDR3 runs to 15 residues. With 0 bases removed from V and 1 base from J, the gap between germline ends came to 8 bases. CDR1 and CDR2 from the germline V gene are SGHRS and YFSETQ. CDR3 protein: CASSLGLGSNQPQHF. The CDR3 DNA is TGCGCCAGCAGCTTGGGACTCGGGAGCAATCAGCCCCAGCATTTT.

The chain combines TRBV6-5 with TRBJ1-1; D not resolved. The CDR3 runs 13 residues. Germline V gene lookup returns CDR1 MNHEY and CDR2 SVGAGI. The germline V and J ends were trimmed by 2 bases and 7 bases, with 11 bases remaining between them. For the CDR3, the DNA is TGTGCCAGCAGTTACCGAACACGGGATGAAGCTTTCTTT. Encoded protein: CASSYRTRDEAFF.

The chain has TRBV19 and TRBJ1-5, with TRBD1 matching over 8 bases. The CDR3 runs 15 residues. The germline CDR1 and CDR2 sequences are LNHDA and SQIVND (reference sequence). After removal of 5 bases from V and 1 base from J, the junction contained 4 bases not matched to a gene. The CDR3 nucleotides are TGTGCCAGTAGTCATAACAGGGGGAGCAATCAGCCCCAGCATTTT. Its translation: CASSHNRGSNQPQHF.

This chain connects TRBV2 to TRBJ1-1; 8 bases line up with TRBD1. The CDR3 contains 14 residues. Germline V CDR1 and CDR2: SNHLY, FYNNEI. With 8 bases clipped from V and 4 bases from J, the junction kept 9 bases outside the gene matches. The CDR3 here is CASGPTGEPTEAFF. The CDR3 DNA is TGTGCCAGCGGACCGACAGGGGAACCCACTGAAGCTTTCTTT.

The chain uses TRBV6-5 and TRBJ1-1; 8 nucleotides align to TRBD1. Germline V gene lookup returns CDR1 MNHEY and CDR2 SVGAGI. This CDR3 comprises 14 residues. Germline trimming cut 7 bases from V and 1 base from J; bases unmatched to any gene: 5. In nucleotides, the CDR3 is TGTGCCAGCACCACAGGACAGGGGAACACTGAAGCTTTCTTT. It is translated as CASTTGQGNTEAFF.